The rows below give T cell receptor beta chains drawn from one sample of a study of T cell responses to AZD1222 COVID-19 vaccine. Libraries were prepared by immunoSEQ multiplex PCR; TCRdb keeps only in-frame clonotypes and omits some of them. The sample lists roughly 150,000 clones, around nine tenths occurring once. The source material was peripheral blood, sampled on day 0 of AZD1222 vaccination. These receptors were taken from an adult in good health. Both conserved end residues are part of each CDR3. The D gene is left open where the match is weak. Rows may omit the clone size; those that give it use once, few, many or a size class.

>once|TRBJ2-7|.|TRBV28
TGTGCCAGCAGTTTCCCACTATTACCTAGTGGACCAAGCTCCTACGAGCAGTACTTC
CASSFPLLPSGPSSYEQYF
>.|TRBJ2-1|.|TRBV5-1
TGCGCCAGCAGCTTGGATCTCCAGAGCTCCTACAATGAGCAGTTCTTC
CASSLDLQSSYNEQFF
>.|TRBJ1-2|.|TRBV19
TGTGCCAGTAGTGAAGACAGGTATGGCTACACCTTC
CASSEDRYGYTF
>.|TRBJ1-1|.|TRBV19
TGTGCCAGTAGTATAGCAGGTGATGAAGCTTTCTTT
CASSIAGDEAFF
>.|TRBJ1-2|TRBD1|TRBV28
TGTGCCAGCAGTGACCGGGACAGGGCCCTTAGAAGTTATGGCTACACCTTC
CASSDRDRALRSYGYTF
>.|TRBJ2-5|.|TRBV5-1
TGCGCCAGCAGCCCTTTGGGCGGTTTAGAGACCCAGTACTTC
CASSPLGGLETQYF
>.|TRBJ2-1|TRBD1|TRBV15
TGTGCCACCAGCGGGGACAGATACTACAATGAGCAGTTCTTC
CATSGDRYYNEQFF
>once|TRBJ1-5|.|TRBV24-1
TGTGCCACCAGTGGGCCCTCGTGGTCCCAGCATTTT
CATSGPSWSQHF
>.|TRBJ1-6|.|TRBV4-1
TGCGCCAGCAGCCAGGGCCGGGTCCATTCACCCCTCCACTTT
CASSQGRVHSPLHF
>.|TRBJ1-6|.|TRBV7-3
TGTGCCAGCAGCAACGGGCAGGTTAATTCACCCCTCCACTTT
CASSNGQVNSPLHF
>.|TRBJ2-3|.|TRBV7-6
TGTGCCAGCAGCTTAGCCGGGGCTAGCCGCAGCACAGATACGCAGTATTTT
CASSLAGASRSTDTQYF
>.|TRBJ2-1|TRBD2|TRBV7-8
TGTGCCAGCAGCTTCCTAGCGGGAGGGCCTGGGGAGCAGTTCTTC
CASSFLAGGPGEQFF
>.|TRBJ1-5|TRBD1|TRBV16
TGTGCCAGCCGAGGGACAGGGGATCAGCCCCAGCATTTT
CASRGTGDQPQHF
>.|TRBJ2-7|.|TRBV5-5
TGTGCCAGCAGCTTGGAGTTCTTAGGGCCAATCAACTACGAGCAGTACTTC
CASSLEFLGPINYEQYF
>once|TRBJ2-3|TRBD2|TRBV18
TGTGCCAGCTCACCGGGACTAGCGGAGCGCACAGATACGCAGTATTTT
CASSPGLAERTDTQYF
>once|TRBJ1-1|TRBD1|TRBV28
TGTGCCAGCAGTGGAGCAATGGAGACAGGGGGCCGGAACACTGAAGCTTTCTTT
CASSGAMETGGRNTEAFF
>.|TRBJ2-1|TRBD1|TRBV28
TGTGCCAGCAGTCCCACCGGACAGGGTAGATACAATGAGCAGTTCTTC
CASSPTGQGRYNEQFF
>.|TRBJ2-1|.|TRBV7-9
TGTGCCAGCAGCTTAGGGGAAGGTCGCAATGAGCAGTTCTTC
CASSLGEGRNEQFF
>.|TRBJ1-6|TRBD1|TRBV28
TGTGCCAGCAGTAGGGACAGGAATTCACCCCTCCACTTT
CASSRDRNSPLHF
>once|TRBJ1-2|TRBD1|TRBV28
TGTGCCAGCCTGGGACAGGGTCATGGCTACACCTTC
CASLGQGHGYTF
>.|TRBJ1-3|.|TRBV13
TGTGCCAGCAGCTTAGGCGCCAGCGGCTCTGGAAACACCATATATTTT
CASSLGASGSGNTIYF
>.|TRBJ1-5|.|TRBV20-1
TGCAGTGCTAGAGAGGGTGGGCCCCAGCATTTT
CSAREGGPQHF
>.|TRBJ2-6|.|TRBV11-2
TGTGCCAGCAGCTTAGGGGGCTCTGGGGCCAACGTCCTGACTTTC
CASSLGGSGANVLTF
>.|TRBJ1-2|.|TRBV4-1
TGCGCCAGCAGCCAAGGTACGGGTGTCTATGGCTACACCTTC
CASSQGTGVYGYTF
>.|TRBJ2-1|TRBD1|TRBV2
TGTGCCTCGGCAGGGGGTCTCAATGAGCAGTTCTTC
CASAGGLNEQFF
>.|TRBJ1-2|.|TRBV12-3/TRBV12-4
TGTGCCAGCAGCGGGGACGGTGGGTATGGCTACACCTTC
CASSGDGGYGYTF
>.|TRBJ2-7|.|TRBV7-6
TGTGCCAGCAGCTTAGGGGACTTAGCCTCCTACGAGCAGTACTTC
CASSLGDLASYEQYF
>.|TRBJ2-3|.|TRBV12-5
TGTGCTAGTGGTTCCAATTTGCTCCCCACAGATACGCAGTATTTT
CASGSNLLPTDTQYF
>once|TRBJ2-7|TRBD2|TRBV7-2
TGTGCCAGCAGCTACATGGGACTAGCGGGACGGGAGCAGTACTTC
CASSYMGLAGREQYF
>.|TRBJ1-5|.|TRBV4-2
TGTGCCAGCAGCCAAGGAGGCGGGCAGTCATTCCAGCCCCAGCATTTT
CASSQGGGQSFQPQHF
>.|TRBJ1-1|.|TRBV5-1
TGCGCCAGCAGCTTGGCCGCGCAGGCCAACACTGAAGCTTTCTTT
CASSLAAQANTEAFF